This note documents a single T cell receptor beta chain sequence. The clone's antigen remains unknown. Qualities for individual bases were not recorded, and no much larger clone is one base off. V is shortened by 4 bases, J by 3 bases, and the region joining them spans 16 bases. The CDR3 spans 16 residues, from the cysteine through the phenylalanine. The entry retains the CDR3 DNA only, 48 bases that are in frame from base 1. In the germline V gene, CDR1 corresponds to SGDLS and CDR2 to YYNGEE. This record belongs to a study of cytomegalovirus exposure and HLA in healthy donors (dated by TCRdb to 2016 to 2017). Context from the whole study: According to a later analysis, the roughly 130 validation repertoires were produced on the same platform as the roughly 700 repertoires of the first cohort. The study was designed to test whether signatures of past pathogen exposure could be identified by cataloging public T cell receptors. In addition to the first cohort of roughly 670 subjects, a separate validation cohort of 130 or so different subjects was used. The study combined high-throughput TCR immunosequencing, statistical association of individual TCRs with disease status, and machine learning to predict cytomegalovirus infection status.

Libraries were made using the immunoSEQ multiplex PCR assay. On the authors' methods: A statistical classification framework was developed to diagnose cytomegalovirus status using the catalog of TCR beta chain sequences. TCRdb limited this immuneACCESS table to in-frame rearrangements with V and J called. A share of clones is missing; checked studies link under half to unresolved V genes, and the rest is unexplained. The DNA was the basis for D and trimming; V, J and clone size are from that table. The sample includes around 150,000 clones, with about 89% observed a single time. The ten top clones hold around 3.1% of the sample. Findings and caveats that apply to the study as a whole: The authors suggested that the approach could potentially be extended to other disease states and immunological phenotypes. The classifier was reported to diagnose cytomegalovirus status with high specificity and sensitivity in both the original and validation cohorts. Most TCR sequences were observed very rarely across donors, whereas some public TCRs were present in many individuals. Subsequent analysis determined that TCRs grouped into clusters in the first cohort also showed a tendency toward co-occurrence across the roughly 120 validation repertoires, and 94% of cluster scores exceeded 0. A total of around 150 TCR beta chains were listed by the study as associated with cytomegalovirus. In vitro tests confirmed that a few of the cytomegalovirus-associated TCR beta chains recognize cytomegalovirus antigens. A later analysis lacked HLA typing for the validation cohort, so it scored co-occurrence in that cohort across all 120 or so repertoires.

Donors formed part of the validation cohort, which comprised fewer than 150 subjects and was distinct from the first cohort of some 700 subjects. The sequenced sample consisted of PBMCs. The clonotype originates from a woman between 18 and 29 years old in good health and CMV-seropositive. Recombination connected TRBV9 to TRBJ2-2; a tentative D match to TRBD1 spans 5 bases. CDR3 reads: CASSTNPRGDTGELFF. In nucleotide form, the sequence is TGTGCCAGCAGCACGAACCCTAGGGGTGACACCGGGGAGCTGTTTTTT.